The 8 T cell receptor beta chains presented below share a single source sample, sequenced in a study of T cell responses to AZD1222 COVID-19 vaccine. Libraries were prepared by immunoSEQ multiplex PCR; TCRdb keeps only in-frame clonotypes and omits some of them. The table records 100,000 to 150,000 clones, around 90% of them present only once. Sequenced material: peripheral blood, taken on day 0 of AZD1222 vaccination. The receptor source for this set is an adult in good health.

The V gene is TRBV27, the J gene TRBJ2-1, with 8 bases identical to TRBD2. This CDR3 spans 14 amino acids. J was trimmed by 4 bases and V by 10 bases; bases with no gene match: 9. The V gene's germline CDR1 is MNHEY and CDR2 SMNVEV (reference sequence). CDR3 protein: CATARGASYNEQFF. CDR3 bases: TGTGCCACCGCGCGGGGGGCGAGTTACAATGAGCAGTTCTTC.

The genes are TRBV11-3 and TRBJ2-1; tentative D call: TRBD2 (6 bases). Trimming shortened V by 4 bases and J by 8 bases, and 24 bases separated the two germline ends. From germline, CDR1 is SGHNT and CDR2 YENEEA. This CDR3 region has 17 residues. CDR3 nucleotide sequence: TGTGCCAGCAGCTCGGACGGAGGGACCCTCGGGGACCATGAGCAGTTCTTC. Its protein is CASSSDGGTLGDHEQFF.

The rearrangement links TRBV5-1 to TRBJ1-4, with D possibly TRBD1 on 5 matching bases. Germline-derived CDR1 and CDR2 are SGHRS and YFSETQ. Trimming stripped 1 base from V and 6 bases from J, with 16 bases between. The CDR3 is 16 residues long. The CDR3 region is CASSLNGADAYEKLFF. In DNA, the CDR3 is TGCGCCAGCAGCTTGAATGGGGCGGACGCTTATGAAAAACTGTTTTTT.

V gene TRBV6-2 or TRBV6-3 combines with J gene TRBJ2-7, with a weak D call TRBD2 (6 bases). The CDR3 has 16 residues. Trimming took off 2 bases at V and 7 bases at J, with 21 bases between the two ends. Per germline, CDR1 MNHEY and CDR2 SVGEGT. CDR3 loop: CASSYGGFRGGGEQYF. CDR3 DNA: TGTGCCAGCAGTTACGGCGGTTTTCGGGGAGGTGGGGAGCAGTACTTC.

V usage is TRBV11-2 and J usage is TRBJ2-7, with TRBD2 as a possible D gene (6 bases). CDR1 is SGHAT, CDR2 FQNNGV, per germline. The CDR3 has 15 residues. V dropped 5 bases and J dropped 1 base, with 15 bases sitting between them. In DNA, the CDR3 is TGTGCCAGCAGCCCCCCCCCAGGGAGGTCCTACGAGCAGTACTTC. Amino acids: CASSPPPGRSYEQYF.

CDR3 residues: CAWEPGQGQPQHF. CDR3 DNA: TGTGCCTGGGAGCCGGGACAGGGCCAGCCCCAGCATTTT. The J gene is TRBJ1-5, the V gene TRBV30, with 9 bases identical to TRBD1. The CDR3 runs 13 residues. V dropped 5 bases and J dropped 7; count of bases not matched to a gene: 6. Germline values: CDR1 GTSNPN, CDR2 SVGIG (reference sequence).

The V call is TRBV18, the J call TRBJ2-2; 7 bases fit TRBD2. After removal of 3 bases from V and 3 bases from J, the junction contained 4 bases not matched to a gene. The CDR3 is 15 amino acids. Germline V CDR1 and CDR2: KGHSH, LQKENI. The CDR3 here is CASSPRGLDTGELFF. The DNA for the CDR3 is TGTGCCAGCTCACCGCGGGGGTTGGACACCGGGGAGCTGTTTTTT. Together with reference TRBV18 and TRBJ2-2, the CDR3 gives the full variable domain: NAGVMQNPRHLVRRRGQEARLRCSPMKGHSHVYWYRQLPEEGLKFMVYLQKENIIDESGMPKERFSAEFPKEGPSILRIQQVVRGDSAAYFCASSPRGLDTGELFFGEGSRLTVL.

The chain uses TRBV3-1 (or the pseudogene TRBV3-2) and TRBJ1-6; TRBD1 agrees at 7 bases. The CDR3 has 13 residues. The J segment lost 10 bases and the V segment lost 3 bases, leaving 3 bases of the junction unmatched. CDR1 and CDR2 (germline): LGHDT, YNNKEL (reference sequence). CDR3 nucleotide sequence: TGTGCCAGCAGCCACGACAGGGACTCACCCCTCCACTTT. Residues: CASSHDRDSPLHF.